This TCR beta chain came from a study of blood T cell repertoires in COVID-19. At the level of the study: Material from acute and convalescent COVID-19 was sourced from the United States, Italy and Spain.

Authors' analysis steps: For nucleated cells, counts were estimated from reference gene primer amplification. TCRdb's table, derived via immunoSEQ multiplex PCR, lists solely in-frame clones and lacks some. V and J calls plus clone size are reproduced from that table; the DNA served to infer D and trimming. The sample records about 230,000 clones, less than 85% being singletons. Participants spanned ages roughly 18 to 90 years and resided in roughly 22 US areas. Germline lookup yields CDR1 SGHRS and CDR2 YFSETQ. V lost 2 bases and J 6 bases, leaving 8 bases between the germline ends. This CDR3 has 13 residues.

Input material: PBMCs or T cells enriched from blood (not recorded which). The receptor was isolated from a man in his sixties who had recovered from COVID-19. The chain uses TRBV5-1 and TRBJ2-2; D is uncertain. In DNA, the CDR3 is TGCGCCAGCAGCTTCGAGGCCGCCGGGGAGCTGTTTTTT. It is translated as CASSFEAAGELFF.